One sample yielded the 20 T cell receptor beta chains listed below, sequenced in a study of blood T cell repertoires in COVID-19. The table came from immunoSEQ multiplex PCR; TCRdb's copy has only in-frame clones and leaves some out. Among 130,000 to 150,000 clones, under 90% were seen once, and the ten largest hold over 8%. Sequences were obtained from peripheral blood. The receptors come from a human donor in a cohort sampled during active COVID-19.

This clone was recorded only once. The CDR3 coding sequence is TGTGCCTGGAGTCGTCCCCACTTACTAGCGGGATGGAGTCAAGAGACCCAGTACTTC. Protein: CAWSRPHLLAGWSQETQYF. This chain uses TRBV30 with TRBJ2-5; 10 positions match TRBD2. Germline CDR1 and CDR2: GTSNPN and SVGIG (reference sequence). The V and J ends lost 2 bases and 2 bases, in that order; junction bases with no gene match: 17. The CDR3 spans 19 residues.

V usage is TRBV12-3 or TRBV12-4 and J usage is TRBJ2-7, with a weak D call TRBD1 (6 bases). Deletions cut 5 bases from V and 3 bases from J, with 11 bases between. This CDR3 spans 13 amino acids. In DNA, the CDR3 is TGTGCCAGCAGTCTCTCAGGGGTCTACGAGCAGTACTTC. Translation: CASSLSGVYEQYF.

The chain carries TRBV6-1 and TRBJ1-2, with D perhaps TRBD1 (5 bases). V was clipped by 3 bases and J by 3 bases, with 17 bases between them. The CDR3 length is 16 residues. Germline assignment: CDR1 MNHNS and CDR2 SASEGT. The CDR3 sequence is CASSEFIAAGHYGYTF. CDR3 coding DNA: TGTGCCAGCAGTGAGTTTATAGCAGCGGGGCACTATGGCTACACCTTC.

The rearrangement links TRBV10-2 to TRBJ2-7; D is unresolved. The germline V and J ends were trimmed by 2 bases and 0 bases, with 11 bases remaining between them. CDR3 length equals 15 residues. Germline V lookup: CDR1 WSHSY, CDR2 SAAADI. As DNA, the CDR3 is TGCGCCAGCAGTGAGAGCATTACTCCCTCCTACGAGCAGTACTTC. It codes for CASSESITPSYEQYF.

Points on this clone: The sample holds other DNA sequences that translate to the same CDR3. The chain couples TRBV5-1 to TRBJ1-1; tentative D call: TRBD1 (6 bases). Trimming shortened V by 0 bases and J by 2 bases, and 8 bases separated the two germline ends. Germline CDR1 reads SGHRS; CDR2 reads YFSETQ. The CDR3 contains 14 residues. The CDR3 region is CASSLDRVNTEAFF. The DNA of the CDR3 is TGCGCCAGCAGCTTGGACAGGGTCAACACTGAAGCTTTCTTT.

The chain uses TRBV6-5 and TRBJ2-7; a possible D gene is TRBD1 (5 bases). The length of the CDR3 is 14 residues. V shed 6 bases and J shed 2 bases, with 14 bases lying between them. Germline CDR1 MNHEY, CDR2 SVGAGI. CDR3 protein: CASSPGPPPYEQYF. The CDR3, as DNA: TGTGCCAGCAGCCCAGGGCCTCCTCCCTACGAGCAGTACTTC.

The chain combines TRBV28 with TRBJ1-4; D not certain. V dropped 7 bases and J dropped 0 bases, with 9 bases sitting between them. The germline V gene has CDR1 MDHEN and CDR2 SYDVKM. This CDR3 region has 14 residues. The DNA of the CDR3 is TGTGCCAGCACCCCCATTTCAACTAATGAAAAACTGTTTTTT. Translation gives CASTPISTNEKLFF.

This chain's CDR3 is CASSLLQGSSGNTIYF. For the CDR3, the DNA is TGTGCCAGCAGTTTACTACAGGGGAGCTCTGGAAACACCATATATTTT. This chain connects TRBV28 to TRBJ1-3; 7 bases align to TRBD1. The CDR3 has 16 amino acids. Germline-derived CDR1 and CDR2 are MDHEN and SYDVKM. Germline trimming cut 2 bases from V and 0 bases from J; bases unmatched to any gene: 4. Variable domain in full (rest from reference TRBV28 and TRBJ1-3): DVKVTQSSRYLVKRTGEKVFLECVQDMDHENMFWYRQDPGLGLRLIYFSYDVKMKEKGDIPEGYSVSREKKERFSLILESASTNQTSMYLCASSLLQGSSGNTIYFGEGSWLTVV.

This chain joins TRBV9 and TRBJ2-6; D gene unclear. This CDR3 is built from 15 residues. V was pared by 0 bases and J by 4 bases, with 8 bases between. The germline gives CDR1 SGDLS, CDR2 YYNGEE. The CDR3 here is CASSVGLAGANVLTF. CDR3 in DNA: TGTGCCAGCAGCGTAGGACTTGCCGGGGCCAACGTCCTGACTTTC.

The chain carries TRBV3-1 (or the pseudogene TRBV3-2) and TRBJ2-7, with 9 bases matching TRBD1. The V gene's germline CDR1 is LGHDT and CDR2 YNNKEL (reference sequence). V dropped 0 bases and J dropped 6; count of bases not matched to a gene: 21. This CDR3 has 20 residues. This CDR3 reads CASSQEALTGRRDRESEQYF. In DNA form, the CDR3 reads TGTGCCAGCAGCCAAGAGGCGCTTACGGGCAGGCGGGACAGGGAGAGCGAGCAGTACTTC.

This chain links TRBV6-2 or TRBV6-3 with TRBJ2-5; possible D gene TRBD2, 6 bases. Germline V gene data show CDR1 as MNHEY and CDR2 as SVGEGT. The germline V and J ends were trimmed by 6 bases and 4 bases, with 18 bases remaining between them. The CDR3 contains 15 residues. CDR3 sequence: CASSRSGLEGETQYF. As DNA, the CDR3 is TGTGCCAGCAGCCGGAGCGGGTTGGAGGGAGAGACCCAGTACTTC.

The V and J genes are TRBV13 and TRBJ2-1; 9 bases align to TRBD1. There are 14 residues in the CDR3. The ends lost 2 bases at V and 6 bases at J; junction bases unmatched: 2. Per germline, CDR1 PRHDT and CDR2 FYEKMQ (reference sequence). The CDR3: CASSLRTGANEQFF. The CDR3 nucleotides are TGTGCCAGCAGCTTAAGGACAGGGGCCAATGAGCAGTTCTTC.

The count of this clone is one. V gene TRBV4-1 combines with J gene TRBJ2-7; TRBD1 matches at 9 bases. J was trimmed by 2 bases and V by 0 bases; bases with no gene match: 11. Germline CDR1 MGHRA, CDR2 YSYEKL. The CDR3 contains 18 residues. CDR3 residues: CASSQDLWTGVRAYEQYF. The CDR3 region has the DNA TGCGCCAGCAGCCAAGATCTTTGGACAGGGGTCAGGGCCTACGAGCAGTACTTC.

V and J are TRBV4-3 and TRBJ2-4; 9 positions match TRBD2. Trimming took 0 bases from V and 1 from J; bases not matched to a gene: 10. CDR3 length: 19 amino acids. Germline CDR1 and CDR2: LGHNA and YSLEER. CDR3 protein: CASSQDWASGIRAKNIQYF. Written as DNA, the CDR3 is TGCGCCAGCAGCCAAGATTGGGCTAGCGGGATCAGGGCCAAAAACATTCAGTACTTC.

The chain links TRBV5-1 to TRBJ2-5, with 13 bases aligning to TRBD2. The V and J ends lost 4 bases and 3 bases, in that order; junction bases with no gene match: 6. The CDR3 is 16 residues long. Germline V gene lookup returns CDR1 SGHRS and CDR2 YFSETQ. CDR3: CASSPRGLAGEETQYF. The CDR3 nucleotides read TGCGCCAGCAGCCCCCGAGGACTAGCGGGAGAAGAGACCCAGTACTTC.

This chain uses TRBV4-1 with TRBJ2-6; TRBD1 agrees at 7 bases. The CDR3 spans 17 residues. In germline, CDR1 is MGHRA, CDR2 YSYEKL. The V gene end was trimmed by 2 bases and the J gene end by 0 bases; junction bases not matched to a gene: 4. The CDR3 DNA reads TGCGCCAGCAGCCAAAAGACAGGGAACTCTGGGGCCAACGTCCTGACTTTC. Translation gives CASSQKTGNSGANVLTF.

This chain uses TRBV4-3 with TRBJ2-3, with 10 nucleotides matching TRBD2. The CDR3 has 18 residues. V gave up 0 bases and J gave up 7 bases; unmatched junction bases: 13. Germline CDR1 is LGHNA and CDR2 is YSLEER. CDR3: CASSQENASGRVENTQYF. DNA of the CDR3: TGCGCCAGCAGCCAAGAAAATGCGAGCGGGAGGGTGGAAAATACGCAGTATTTT.

Here the CDR3 reads CASSHFLQREGSYNEQFF. CDR3 in DNA: TGCGCCAGCAGCCACTTCCTCCAGCGGGAGGGCTCCTACAATGAGCAGTTCTTC. V gene TRBV4-3 combines with J gene TRBJ2-1; 10 nucleotides align to TRBD2. The CDR3 is 18 residues long. The J segment lost 0 bases and the V segment lost 3 bases, leaving 8 bases of the junction unmatched. Germline V lookup: CDR1 LGHNA, CDR2 YSLEER.

The CDR3 bases are TGTGCCAGCAGTCCGGTCAGTCGGAGTGAGCAGTTCTTC. It translates to CASSPVSRSEQFF. The V and J genes are TRBV5-5 and TRBJ2-1; D is unresolved. The CDR3 loop spans 13 amino acids. The V end lost 5 bases, the J end lost 9 bases, and 15 bases lay between the germline ends. Germline loops: CDR1 SGHKS, CDR2 YYEKEE (reference sequence).

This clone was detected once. The CDR3 sequence: CASSQGQVPYMNTEAFF. Written as DNA, the CDR3 is TGCGCCAGCAGCCAAGGACAGGTTCCATACATGAACACTGAAGCTTTCTTT. This sequence joins TRBV4-3 and TRBJ1-1; weak D call: TRBD1 (6 bases). CDR3 length: 17 amino acids. V lost 1 base and J 0 bases, leaving 15 bases between the germline ends. The germline gives CDR1 LGHNA, CDR2 YSLEER.